This TCR beta chain was recovered during a study of T cell repertoires in cytomegalovirus infection (dated by TCRdb to the late 2010s). General notes on the study: Recently identified HLA-C-restricted CMV epitopes, whose presentation resists viral immunomodulation, were targeted by peptide stimulations together with well-studied HLA-B-restricted epitopes. Donor HLA type was relevant to the analysis, because carriage of CMV infection together with the matching HLA type was indicated by public TCR beta signatures.

Here is what the overall study found, with its caveats: Carriers of CMV infection plus the relevant HLA type were discriminated by the cumulative frequency of public TCR beta family members in the study cohort and in an independent roughly 400-donor cohort. In the ex vivo response, HLA-C-restricted CMV-specific TCR beta clonotypes were dominant, and in two of eight donors the single most frequent clonotype came from this HLA-C-restricted group.

From its cysteine to its phenylalanine, the CDR3 spans 14 amino acids. Only the CDR3 region is kept as DNA, spanning 42 bases read in frame from base 1. The germline V gene yields MDHEN for CDR1 and SYDVKM for CDR2. Relative to germline, V is 6 bases shorter and J is 3 bases shorter, with 12 bases between their ends. Sequenced using an Illumina HiSeq 1500. In-frame beta chains were kept once TCRdb had trimmed the public reads at Q25 with fastp and called clones with MiXCR. When rows share a CDR3 protein, they turn into one entry using the most common DNA and genes. The sample contains about 500,000 distinct CDR3 sequences, 30% to 40% of them found a single time. About a sixth of the sample lies in the top ten. Read against the paper, the sample's treatment or condition label means: in vitro stimulation with specific CMV peptide epitopes to enrich CMV-specific T cells. This clonotype was detected only a few times. Its specific antigen is unknown. Within one base of it there is no much larger clone, and no base qualities were kept.

The V and J segments used are TRBV28 and TRBJ1-5, and possibly TRBD1, on 5 matching bases. Material: cultured PBMCs, obtained from culture after CMV antigen stimulation. The clonotype was recovered from a human donor in good health (CMV status not recorded). Some clones in this sample may be carry-over from other donors' samples. The CDR3 protein: CASRGTGINQPQHF. DNA sequence: TGTGCCAGCAGAGGGACGGGTATCAATCAGCCCCAGCATTTT.